This T cell receptor (beta chain) was sequenced for a study of neurological immune-mediated disorders. Notes on the study in general: Sharing of CDR3 amino acid sequences among expanded clones across subjects was absent, suggesting private repertoires in all groups. The most TCR clonal expansion was seen in HTLV-1-associated myelopathy, whereas the least was seen in multiple sclerosis, below the level in healthy controls.

The cDNA came from 5'RACE, which used 10-nucleotide random UMIs. TCRdb redid the calling of the 5' RACE reads with MiXCR, one entry per CDR3 protein. The sample lists roughly 75,000 distinct CDR3 sequences, roughly an eighth occurring once. With 4 bases removed from V and 7 bases from J, the gap between germline ends came to 10 bases. The CDR3 loop spans 12 amino acids. CDR1 is DFQATT and CDR2 is SNEGSKA in the germline V gene (reference sequence). This clonotype was detected ten times or more. Its target is unknown. Time point defined: longitudinal time-point 1 (baseline). The chain combines TRBV20-1 with TRBJ2-2; D may match TRBD1 or TRBD2 (6 bases each). The material sequenced was PBMCs. This TCR derives from a female donor with HTLV-1-associated myelopathy (HAM/TSP). Here the CDR3 reads CSATRGLGELFF. The CDR3 DNA follows: TGCAGTGCTACTCGGGGGCTCGGGGAGCTGTTTTTT.